This paragraph covers one T cell receptor (beta chain) sequence. Measured with immunoSEQ multiplex PCR; TCRdb has only the in-frame clones, and not every one. The repertoire includes roughly 300,000 clones, about 90% of them detected once, and roughly 12% sits in the top ten. The data are from a study of blood T cell repertoires in COVID-19. The CDR3 contains 13 residues. Trimming took 1 base from V and 7 from J, leaving 11 bases between them. Per germline, CDR1 SEHNR and CDR2 FQNEAQ (reference sequence). Material for sequencing was peripheral blood. This clonotype originated in a woman in her twenties or thirties with COVID-19, enrolled during active disease. The chain has TRBV7-9 and TRBJ2-7; possible D gene TRBD1, 5 bases. In DNA form, the CDR3 reads TGTGCCAGCAGCTTAGAAGGGGCGCGGGAGCAGTACTTC. It specifies CASSLEGAREQYF.